This T cell receptor beta chain is drawn from a study of identical twins. This clonotype showed up just a few times. Its antigen is still unknown. The CDR3 contains 16 residues. V was clipped by 6 bases and J by 1 base; unmatched bases: 12. From the 5' RACE reads, TCRdb called clonotypes with MiXCR, one entry per CDR3 protein. The data show some 500,000 distinct CDR3 sequences, more than 9% seen once. Study-wide results and caveats: Partial confounding of zero-insertion analyses by invariant MAIT and iNKT cells was possible. Among monozygotic twins, out-of-frame TCR alpha sharing exceeded what models predicted.

The same sample was also studied in work on yellow fever vaccine responses in identical twins.

This TCR was sampled from a young woman in good health. This chain uses TRBV12-3 or TRBV12-4 with TRBJ2-7, with 7 bases lining up with TRBD1. What was sequenced was PBMCs. CDR3 loop: CASSPLLGDRSYEQYF. CDR3 DNA: TGTGCCAGCAGCCCACTCCTTGGGGACAGATCCTACGAGCAGTACTTC.